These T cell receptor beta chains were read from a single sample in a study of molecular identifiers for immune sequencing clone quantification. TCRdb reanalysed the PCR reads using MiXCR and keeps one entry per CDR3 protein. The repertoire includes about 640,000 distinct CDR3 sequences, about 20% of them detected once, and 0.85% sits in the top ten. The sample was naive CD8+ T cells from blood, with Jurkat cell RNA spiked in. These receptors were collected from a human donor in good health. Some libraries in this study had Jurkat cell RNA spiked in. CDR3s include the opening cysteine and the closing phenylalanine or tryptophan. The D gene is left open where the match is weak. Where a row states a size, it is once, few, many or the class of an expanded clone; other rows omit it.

CDR3: CASSYSPGSLNTGELFF
DNA: TGTGCCAGCAGTTACTCCCCCGGGTCTTTGAACACCGGGGAGCTGTTTTTT
V: TRBV6-5
size: few
J: TRBJ2-2
D: -

CDR3: CSVEASDTYEQYF
DNA: TGCAGCGTTGAGGCTAGCGACACCTACGAGCAGTACTTC
V: TRBV29-1
size: few
J: TRBJ2-7
D: -

CDR3: CASSLYGQGSRETQYF
DNA: TGTGCCAGCAGTTTATACGGACAGGGGTCTCGAGAGACCCAGTACTTC
V: TRBV28
size: many
J: TRBJ2-5
D: TRBD1

CDR3: CASSLFGIGIEAFF
DNA: TGTGCCAGCAGCTTGTTCGGTATAGGCATTGAAGCTTTCTTT
V: TRBV5-8
size: many
J: TRBJ1-1
D: -

CDR3: CASSEGTIPYQETQYF
DNA: TGTGCCAGCAGTGAAGGGACCATCCCGTACCAAGAGACCCAGTACTTC
V: TRBV6-1
size: many
J: TRBJ2-5
D: -

CDR3: CASRGLAGGPDTQYF
DNA: TGTGCCAGCAGGGGACTAGCGGGGGGCCCCGATACGCAGTATTTT
V: TRBV12-3/TRBV12-4
size: -
J: TRBJ2-3
D: TRBD2

CDR3: CASSFWDGGTYEQYF
DNA: TGCGCCAGCAGCTTTTGGGACGGGGGAACCTACGAGCAGTACTTC
V: TRBV5-1
size: -
J: TRBJ2-7
D: -

CDR3: CASSPTGVEAFF
DNA: TGTGCCAGCAGCCCGACCGGGGTTGAAGCTTTCTTT
V: TRBV6-5
size: many
J: TRBJ1-1
D: -

CDR3: CASGRPGLAGESTDTQYF
DNA: TGTGCCAGCGGTCGCCCCGGACTAGCGGGGGAAAGCACAGATACGCAGTATTTT
V: TRBV27
size: -
J: TRBJ2-3
D: TRBD2

CDR3: CASSYVANFEAFF
DNA: TGTGCCAGCAGTTACGTGGCTAATTTTGAAGCTTTCTTT
V: TRBV6-6
size: many
J: TRBJ1-1
D: -

CDR3: CSVLSGNEQYF
DNA: TGCAGCGTTTTAAGCGGCAATGAGCAGTACTTC
V: TRBV29-1
size: once
J: TRBJ2-7
D: -

CDR3: CASSYTSGRALDTDTQYF
DNA: TGTGCCAGCAGCTATACTAGCGGGAGGGCCCTCGACACAGATACGCAGTATTTT
V: TRBV28
size: few
J: TRBJ2-3
D: TRBD2

CDR3: CASSLIPTGNTGELFF
DNA: TGTGCCAGCAGCTTAATTCCGACAGGGAACACCGGGGAGCTGTTTTTT
V: TRBV7-9
size: many
J: TRBJ2-2
D: -

CDR3: CSVLQHTGELFF
DNA: TGCAGCGTTTTACAGCACACCGGGGAGCTGTTTTTT
V: TRBV29-1
size: many
J: TRBJ2-2
D: -

CDR3: CASSYDKREDLHEQYF
DNA: TGTGCCAGCAGTTACGATAAGCGGGAGGACCTCCACGAGCAGTACTTC
V: TRBV6-2/TRBV6-3
size: -
J: TRBJ2-7
D: TRBD2

CDR3: CATPTPGKETSTDTQYF
DNA: TGTGCCACGCCGACCCCCGGGAAAGAGACTAGCACAGATACGCAGTATTTT
V: TRBV24-1
size: many
J: TRBJ2-3
D: -

CDR3: CASSWSPSGGEGSEQYF
DNA: TGTGCCAGCAGCTGGTCCCCTAGCGGGGGGGAAGGAAGCGAGCAGTACTTC
V: TRBV9
size: -
J: TRBJ2-7
D: TRBD2

CDR3: CASSSTLTGHDSYEQYF
DNA: TGTGCCAGCAGCTCGACCCTGACCGGACACGATAGCTACGAGCAGTACTTC
V: TRBV7-9
size: -
J: TRBJ2-7
D: -

CDR3: CASTDGFYEQYF
DNA: TGTGCCAGTACAGACGGATTCTACGAGCAGTACTTC
V: TRBV19
size: -
J: TRBJ2-7
D: -

CDR3: CASSPRDHIAVDTQYF
DNA: TGTGCCAGCAGCCCCCGGGACCATATTGCTGTAGATACGCAGTATTTT
V: TRBV13
size: many
J: TRBJ2-3
D: -

CDR3: CASSVDQETQYF
DNA: TGTGCCAGCAGCGTAGACCAAGAGACCCAGTACTTC
V: TRBV9
size: many
J: TRBJ2-5
D: -

CDR3: CSVVAGDHNEQFF
DNA: TGCAGCGTTGTCGCTGGCGACCACAATGAGCAGTTCTTC
V: TRBV29-1
size: many
J: TRBJ2-1
D: -

CDR3: CASSLGPSGGFGDTQYF
DNA: TGTGCTAGCAGCTTAGGACCTAGCGGGGGATTTGGAGATACGCAGTATTTT
V: TRBV7-7
size: many
J: TRBJ2-3
D: TRBD2

CDR3: CASSLAGGSLGSYNEQFF
DNA: TGTGCCAGCAGCTTAGCAGGCGGGAGTTTAGGGTCCTACAATGAGCAGTTCTTC
V: TRBV7-9
size: many
J: TRBJ2-1
D: TRBD2

CDR3: CSARDRGTHQETQYF
DNA: TGCAGTGCTAGGGATCGTGGGACACACCAAGAGACCCAGTACTTC
V: TRBV20-1
size: -
J: TRBJ2-5
D: -

CDR3: CASSESTGSPLHF
DNA: TGTGCCAGCAGTGAATCTACCGGTTCACCCCTCCACTTT
V: TRBV25-1
size: many
J: TRBJ1-6
D: -

CDR3: CATQGPTGELFF
DNA: TGTGCCACACAGGGACCCACCGGGGAGCTGTTTTTT
V: TRBV3-1
size: few
J: TRBJ2-2
D: -

CDR3: CASSWGDSSDEQYF
DNA: TGTGCCAGCAGCTGGGGAGACTCCTCCGACGAGCAGTACTTC
V: TRBV6-2/TRBV6-3
size: -
J: TRBJ2-7
D: -

CDR3: CAWRDRTGDPHEQYF
DNA: TGTGCCTGGAGAGACCGGACAGGGGACCCCCACGAGCAGTACTTC
V: TRBV30
size: few
J: TRBJ2-7
D: TRBD1

CDR3: CASSPLTGPNYGYTF
DNA: TGTGCCAGCAGCCCCCTGACAGGGCCGAACTATGGCTACACCTTC
V: TRBV7-6
size: -
J: TRBJ1-2
D: TRBD1

CDR3: CSAPRGLPQHF
DNA: TGCAGTGCTCCCCGGGGACTGCCCCAGCATTTT
V: TRBV20-1
size: many
J: TRBJ1-5
D: -

CDR3: CASSNRDRGLTEAFF
DNA: TGTGCCAGCAGCAACCGGGACAGGGGGCTGACTGAAGCTTTCTTT
V: TRBV13
size: -
J: TRBJ1-1
D: TRBD1

CDR3: CASTDYREETQYF
DNA: TGTGCCAGCACGGACTACAGGGAAGAGACCCAGTACTTC
V: TRBV7-8
size: few
J: TRBJ2-5
D: -